This T cell receptor (beta chain) was captured in a study of shared clonotypes between healthy human individuals. The overall study: CD4 naive cells filled three plates per donor, CD4 memory three, CD8 naive two and CD8 memory one.

CDR1 is DFQATT, CDR2 SNEGSKA, per germline (reference sequence). Trimming cost V 2 bases and J 6 bases, with 7 bases left between them. The CDR3 contains 11 residues. About this clone: As yet, its antigen is unknown.

Regarding the study as a whole: Larger richness was generally estimated for naive than memory subsets.

Data came from immunoSEQ multiplex PCR; TCRdb stores just in-frame clones and leaves some out. The profile covers approximately 640,000 clones, with approximately 79% appearing a single time and under 2% taken by the ten largest. The sequenced sample was memory CD4+ T cells sorted from blood. The subset: CD45RA-negative fraction. The sequence was obtained from a woman in her 30s in good health. The V and J genes are TRBV20-1 and TRBJ1-2; no reliable D call. The CDR3 loop is CSARYGDGYTF. The CDR3 DNA reads TGCAGTGCTAGATACGGGGATGGCTACACCTTC.